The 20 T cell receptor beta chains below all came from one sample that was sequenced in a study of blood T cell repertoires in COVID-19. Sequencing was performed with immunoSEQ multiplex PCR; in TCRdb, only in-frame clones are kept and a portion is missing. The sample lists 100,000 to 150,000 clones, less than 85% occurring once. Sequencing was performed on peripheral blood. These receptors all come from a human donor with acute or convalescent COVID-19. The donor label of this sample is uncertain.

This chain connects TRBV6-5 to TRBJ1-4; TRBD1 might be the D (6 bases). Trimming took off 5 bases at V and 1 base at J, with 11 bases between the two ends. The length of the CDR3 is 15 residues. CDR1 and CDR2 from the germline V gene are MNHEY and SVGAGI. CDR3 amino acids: CASSRDRKTNEKLFF. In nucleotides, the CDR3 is TGTGCCAGCAGTCGAGACAGGAAAACTAATGAAAAACTGTTTTTT.

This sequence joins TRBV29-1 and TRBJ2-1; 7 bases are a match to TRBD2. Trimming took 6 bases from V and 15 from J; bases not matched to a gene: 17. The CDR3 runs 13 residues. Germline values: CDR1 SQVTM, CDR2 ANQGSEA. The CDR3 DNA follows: TGCAGCGTCGTAAGAGCTCCGGGGGGAGCCCCGTTCTTC. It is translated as CSVVRAPGGAPFF.

The CDR3 bases are TGTGCCAGTGCTGTCCAGGGGCTGAATTCACCCCTCCACTTT. This sequence encodes CASAVQGLNSPLHF. The chain uses TRBV19 and TRBJ1-6; D is perhaps TRBD1 (6 bases). Deletions cut 8 bases from V and 7 bases from J, with 15 bases between. CDR1 and CDR2 (germline): LNHDA, SQIVND (reference sequence). The CDR3 has 14 residues. Using reference TRBV19 and TRBJ1-6 for the parts outside the CDR3, the full variable domain is DGGITQSPKYLFRKEGQNVTLSCEQNLNHDAMYWYRQDPGQGLRLIYYSQIVNDFQKGDIAEGYSVSREKKESFPLTVTSAQKNPTAFYLCASAVQGLNSPLHFGNGTRLTVT.

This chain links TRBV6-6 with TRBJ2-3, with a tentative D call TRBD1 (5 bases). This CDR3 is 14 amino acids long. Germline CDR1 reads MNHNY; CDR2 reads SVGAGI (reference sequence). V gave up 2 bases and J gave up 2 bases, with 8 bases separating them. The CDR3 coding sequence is TGTGCCAGCAGTTACGTGACAGCCACAGATACGCAGTATTTT. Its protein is CASSYVTATDTQYF.

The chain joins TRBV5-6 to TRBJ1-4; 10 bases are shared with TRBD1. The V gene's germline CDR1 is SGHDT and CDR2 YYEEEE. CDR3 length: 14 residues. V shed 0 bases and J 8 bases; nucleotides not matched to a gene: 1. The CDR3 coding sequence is TGTGCCAGCAGCTTGGGACAGGGGGCAGAAAAACTGTTTTTT. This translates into CASSLGQGAEKLFF. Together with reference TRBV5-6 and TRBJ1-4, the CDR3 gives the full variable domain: DAGVTQSPTHLIKTRGQQVTLRCSPKSGHDTVSWYQQALGQGPQFIFQYYEEEERQRGNFPDRFSGHQFPNYSSELNVNALLLGDSALYLCASSLGQGAEKLFFGSGTQLSVL.

The CDR3 sequence: CASSEGVAGATASDTQYF. The CDR3 DNA is TGTGCCAGCAGTGAAGGGGTAGCGGGGGCGACCGCCTCAGATACGCAGTATTTT. The chain employs TRBV2 and TRBJ2-3, with 9 bases fitting TRBD2. Trimming took 1 base from V and 4 from J; bases not matched to a gene: 12. Germline V gene sequence: CDR1 SNHLY, CDR2 FYNNEI. The CDR3 extends over 18 amino acids.

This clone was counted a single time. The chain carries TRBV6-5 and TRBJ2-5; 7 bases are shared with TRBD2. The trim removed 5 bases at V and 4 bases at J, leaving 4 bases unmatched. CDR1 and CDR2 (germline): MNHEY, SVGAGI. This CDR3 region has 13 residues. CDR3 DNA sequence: TGTGCCAGCAGTAACGTAGCGGGAGAGACCCAGTACTTC. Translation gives CASSNVAGETQYF.

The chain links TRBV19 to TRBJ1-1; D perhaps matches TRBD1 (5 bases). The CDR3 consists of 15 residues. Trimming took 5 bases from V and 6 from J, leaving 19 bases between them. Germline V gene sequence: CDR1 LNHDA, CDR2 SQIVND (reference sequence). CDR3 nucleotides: TGTGCCAGTAGTCCCGACCGTTGGGGCGATGCTGAAGCTTTCTTT. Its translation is CASSPDRWGDAEAFF.

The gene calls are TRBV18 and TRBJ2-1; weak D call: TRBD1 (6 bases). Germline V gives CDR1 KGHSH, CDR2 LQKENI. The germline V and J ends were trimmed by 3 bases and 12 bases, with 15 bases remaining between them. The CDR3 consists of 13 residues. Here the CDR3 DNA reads TGTGCCAGCTCACCCGGGACACACATTGGGCAGTTCTTC. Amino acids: CASSPGTHIGQFF.

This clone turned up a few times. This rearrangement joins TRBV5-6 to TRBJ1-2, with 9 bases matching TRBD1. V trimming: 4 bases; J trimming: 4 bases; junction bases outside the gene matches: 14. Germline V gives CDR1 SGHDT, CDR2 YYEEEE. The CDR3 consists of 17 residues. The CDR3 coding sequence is TGTGCCAGCAGCCCGACAGGGGGATGGGGTCGAGTCTATGGCTACACCTTC. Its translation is CASSPTGGWGRVYGYTF.

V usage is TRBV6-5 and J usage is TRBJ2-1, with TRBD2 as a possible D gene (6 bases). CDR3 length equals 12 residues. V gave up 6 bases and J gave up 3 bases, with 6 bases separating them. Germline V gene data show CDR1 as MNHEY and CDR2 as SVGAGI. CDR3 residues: CASRRGYNEQFF. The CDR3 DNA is TGTGCCAGCAGGCGGGGCTACAATGAGCAGTTCTTC.

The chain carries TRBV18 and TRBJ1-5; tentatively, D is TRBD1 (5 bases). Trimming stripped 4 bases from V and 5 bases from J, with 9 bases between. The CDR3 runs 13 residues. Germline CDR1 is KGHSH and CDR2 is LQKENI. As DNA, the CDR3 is TGTGCCAGCTCACGGGGGGGGGATCAGCCCCAGCATTTT. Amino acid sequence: CASSRGGDQPQHF.

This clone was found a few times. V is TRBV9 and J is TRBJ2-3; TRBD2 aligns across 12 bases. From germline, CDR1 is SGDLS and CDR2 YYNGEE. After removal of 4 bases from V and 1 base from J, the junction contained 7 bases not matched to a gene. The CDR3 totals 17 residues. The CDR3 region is CASSYERLAGGTDTQYF. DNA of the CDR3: TGTGCCAGCAGCTACGAAAGACTAGCGGGGGGCACAGATACGCAGTATTTT.

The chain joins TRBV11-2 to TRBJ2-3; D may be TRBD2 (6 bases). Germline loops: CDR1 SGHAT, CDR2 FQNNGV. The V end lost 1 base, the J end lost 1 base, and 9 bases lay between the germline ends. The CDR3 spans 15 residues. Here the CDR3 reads CASSLGRRGTDTQYF. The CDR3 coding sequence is TGTGCCAGCAGCTTAGGTAGGAGGGGCACAGATACGCAGTATTTT.

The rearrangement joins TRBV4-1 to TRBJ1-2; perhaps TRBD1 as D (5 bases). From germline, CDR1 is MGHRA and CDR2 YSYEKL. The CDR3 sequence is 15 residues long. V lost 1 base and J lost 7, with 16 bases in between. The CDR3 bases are TGCGCCAGCAGCCAAGCGCTCGGGGGGATTGGTGGCTACACCTTC. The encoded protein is CASSQALGGIGGYTF.

CDR3 loop: CASSIGASTSTDTQYF. The CDR3 DNA is TGTGCCAGTAGTATAGGAGCGAGTACTAGCACAGATACGCAGTATTTT. V is TRBV19 and J is TRBJ2-3; D not resolved. With 1 base removed from V and 0 bases from J, the gap between germline ends came to 11 bases. Germline CDR1 reads LNHDA; CDR2 reads SQIVND (reference sequence). The CDR3 runs 16 residues.

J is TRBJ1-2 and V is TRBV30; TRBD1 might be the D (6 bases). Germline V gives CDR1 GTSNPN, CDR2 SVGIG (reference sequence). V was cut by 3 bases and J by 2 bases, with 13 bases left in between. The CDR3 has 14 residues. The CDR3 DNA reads TGTGCCTGGAGGGGAAACAGGGTGAACTATGGCTACACCTTC. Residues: CAWRGNRVNYGYTF.

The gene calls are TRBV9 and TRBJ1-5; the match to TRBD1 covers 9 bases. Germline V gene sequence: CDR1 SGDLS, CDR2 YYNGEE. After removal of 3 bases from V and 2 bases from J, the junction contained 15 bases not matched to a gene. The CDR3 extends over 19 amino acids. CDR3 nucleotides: TGTGCCAGCAGCGCGGGCCTACCTACAGGGGGCTTTGGCAATCAGCCCCAGCATTTT. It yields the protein CASSAGLPTGGFGNQPQHF.

The CDR3 DNA is TGCGCCAGCAGCCAAACCCCTAGCGGGGGGGGCACAGATACGCAGTATTTT. Its protein is CASSQTPSGGGTDTQYF. This chain uses TRBV4-1 with TRBJ2-3; 12 bases agree with TRBD2. With 2 bases clipped from V and 1 base from J, the junction kept 4 bases outside the gene matches. The CDR3 covers 17 residues. Per germline, CDR1 MGHRA and CDR2 YSYEKL.

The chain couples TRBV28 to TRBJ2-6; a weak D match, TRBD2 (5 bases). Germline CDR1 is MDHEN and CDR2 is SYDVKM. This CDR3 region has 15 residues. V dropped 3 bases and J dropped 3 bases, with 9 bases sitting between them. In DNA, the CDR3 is TGTGCCAGCAGTTTGGAGGTTAGTGGGGCCAACGTCCTGACTTTC. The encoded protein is CASSLEVSGANVLTF.